This T cell receptor beta chain originates from a study of persistence of HIV-infected CD4 T cells. The libraries were made with immunoSEQ version 4 in survey mode. The repertoire was sequenced with immunoSEQ multiplex PCR; TCRdb's copy has only in-frame clones and lacks some. The table records under 50,000 clones, approximately 90% of them present only once. Worth noting for this clone: Antigen unknown.

This nonspecific control used anti-CD3/anti-CD28 bead stimulation of CD4+ T cells. Responding CD4+ T cells were sorted by upregulation of both CD40 ligand and CD69. Anti-CD28/CD49d costimulation, CD40-blocking antibody and enfuvirtide were given to CD8-depleted PBMCs for about 18 hours. The sequence derives from an adult woman with HIV who was CMV-seropositive. Sequenced here: CD4+ T cells sorted from PBMCs after roughly 18-hour stimulation, sampled from a patient who received antiretroviral therapy.

CDR3 bases: TGTGCCAGTAGTAATAGAGCCCCCGGAGCTGAAGCTTTCTTT. Amino acid sequence: CASSNRAPGAEAFF. The chain carries TRBV19 and TRBJ1-1; D is ambiguous. The V end was cut by 4 bases, the J end by 6 bases, with 15 bases between. This CDR3 has 14 residues. Germline lookup yields CDR1 LNHDA and CDR2 SQIVND (reference sequence).